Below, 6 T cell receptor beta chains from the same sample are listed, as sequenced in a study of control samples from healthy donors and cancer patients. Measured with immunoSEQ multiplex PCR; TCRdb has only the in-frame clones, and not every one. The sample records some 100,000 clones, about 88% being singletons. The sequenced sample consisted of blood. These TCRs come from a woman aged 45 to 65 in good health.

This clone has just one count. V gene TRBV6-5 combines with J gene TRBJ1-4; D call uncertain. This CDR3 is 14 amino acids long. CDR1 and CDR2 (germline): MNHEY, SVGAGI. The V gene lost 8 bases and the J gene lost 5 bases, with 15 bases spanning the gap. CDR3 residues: CASRRGEPNEKLFF. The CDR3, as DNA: TGTGCCAGCCGTCGAGGTGAACCAAATGAAAAACTGTTTTTT.

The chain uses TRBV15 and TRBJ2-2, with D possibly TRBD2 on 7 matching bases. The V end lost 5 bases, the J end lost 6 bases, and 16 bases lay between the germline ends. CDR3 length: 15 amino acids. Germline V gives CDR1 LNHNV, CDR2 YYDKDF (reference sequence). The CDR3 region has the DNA TGTGCCACCAGCCGGGGGGCACGGGAATCCGGGGAGCTGTTTTTT. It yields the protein CATSRGARESGELFF.

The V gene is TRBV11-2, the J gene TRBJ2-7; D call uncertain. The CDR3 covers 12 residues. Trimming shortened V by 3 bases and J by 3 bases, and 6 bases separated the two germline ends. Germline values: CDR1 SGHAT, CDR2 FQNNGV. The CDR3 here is CASSFWGYEQYV. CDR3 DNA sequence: TGTGCCAGCAGCTTTTGGGGCTACGAGCAGTACGTC.

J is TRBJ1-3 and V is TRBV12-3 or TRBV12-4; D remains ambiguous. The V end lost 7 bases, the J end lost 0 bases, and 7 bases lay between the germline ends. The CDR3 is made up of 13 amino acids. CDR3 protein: CASILSSGNTIYF. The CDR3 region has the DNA TGTGCCAGCATATTGAGCTCTGGAAACACCATATATTTT.

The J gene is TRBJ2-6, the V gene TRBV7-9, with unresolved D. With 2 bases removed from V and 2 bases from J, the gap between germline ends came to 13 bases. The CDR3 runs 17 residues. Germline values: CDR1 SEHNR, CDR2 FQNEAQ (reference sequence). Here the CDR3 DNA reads TGTGCCAGCAGCTTACCCTATGGCCGAACTGGGGCCAACGTCCTGACTTTC. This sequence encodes CASSLPYGRTGANVLTF. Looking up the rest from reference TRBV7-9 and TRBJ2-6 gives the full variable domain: DTGVSQNPRHKITKRGQNVTFRCDPISEHNRLYWYRQTLGQGPEFLTYFQNEAQLEKSRLLSDRFSAERPKGSFSTLEIQRTEQGDSAMYLCASSLPYGRTGANVLTFGAGSRLTVL.

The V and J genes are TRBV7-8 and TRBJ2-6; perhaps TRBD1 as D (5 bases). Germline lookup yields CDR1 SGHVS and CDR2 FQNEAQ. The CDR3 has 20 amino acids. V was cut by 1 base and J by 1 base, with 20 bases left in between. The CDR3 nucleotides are TGTGCCAGCAGCTTAGTTAGATGGGGCGCGACGGTGTCTGGGGCCAACGTCCTGACTTTC. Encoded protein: CASSLVRWGATVSGANVLTF. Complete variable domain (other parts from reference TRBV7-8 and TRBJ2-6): GAGVSQSPRYKVAKRGQDVALRCDPISGHVSLFWYQQALGQGPEFLTYFQNEAQLDKSGLPSDRFFAERPEGSVSTLKIQRTQQEDSAVYLCASSLVRWGATVSGANVLTFGAGSRLTVL.